A selection of T cell receptor beta chains follows, all from one sample in a study of CD8+CD57+ T cells in acquired aplastic anemia. TCRdb re-called the reads with MiXCR, one entry per CDR3 protein. The repertoire holds approximately 270,000 distinct CDR3 sequences, with about 56% as singletons. Sequencing input: sorted CD4+, CD8+, or CD8+CD57+ T cells (not recorded which) from PBMCs. The receptors derive from a human donor with severe aplastic anemia or a healthy control (not recorded which). Each CDR3 is given with its conserved first and last residue. Fields, in order: CDR3 protein, CDR3 DNA, D gene, J gene, V gene, clone size. D genes are given only for firm matches. Only part of the rows carry a size: once, few, many, or a class if the clone is expanded.

CSARDVVTEISGYTF	TGCAGTGCTAGAGATGTAGTGACGGAAATTAGTGGCTACACCTTC	.	TRBJ1-2	TRBV20-1	few
CASSLEGVGAETQYF	TGTGCCAGCAGCCTGGAAGGCGTGGGCGCGGAGACCCAGTACTTC	.	TRBJ2-5	TRBV5-4	once
CASSARTGGRSEAFF	TGTGCCAGCAGTGCCCGGACAGGGGGCAGGTCTGAAGCTTTCTTT	TRBD1	TRBJ1-1	TRBV25-1	.
CASSLDRVLF	TGTGCCAGCAGCTTAGACAGGGTCCTCTTT	.	TRBJ1-4	TRBV7-8	.
CASRNRGYSNQPQHF	TGTGCCAGCAGGAACAGGGGATATAGCAATCAGCCCCAGCATTTT	TRBD1	TRBJ1-5	TRBV6-1	.
CASSLGTGVDYGYTF	TGTGCCAGCAGCTTAGGGACAGGGGTCGACTATGGCTACACCTTC	TRBD1	TRBJ1-2	TRBV7-6	many
CASSLVLGGTDTQYF	TGTGCCAGCAGCTTAGTGTTGGGGGGTACAGATACGCAGTATTTT	.	TRBJ2-3	TRBV7-9	few
CASSRDSGGSNEQFF	TGCGCCAGCAGCCGCGATAGCGGGGGGTCCAATGAGCAGTTCTTC	TRBD2	TRBJ2-1	TRBV5-1	many
CASSVGTDYNEQYF	TGTGCCAGCAGCGTCGGGACAGACTACAATGAGCAGTATTTT	TRBD1	TRBJ2-3	TRBV9	.
CASSLLLLDTQYF	TGTGCCAGCAGCTTGTTACTGCTAGATACGCAGTATTTT	.	TRBJ2-3	TRBV7-2	.
CASSYSYGTDSYTF	TGTGCCAGCAGTTACTCGTACGGGACGGACAGCTACACCTTC	.	TRBJ1-2	TRBV6-2/TRBV6-3	many
CASSGQGLRNTEAFF	TGTGCCAGCAGTGGACAGGGACTTCGGAACACTGAAGCTTTCTTT	TRBD1	TRBJ1-1	TRBV6-4	few
CASSSSSRDTEAFF	TGTGCCAGCAGTTCTTCTTCTAGGGACACTGAAGCTTTCTTT	.	TRBJ1-1	TRBV12-3/TRBV12-4	.
CASSLSWVEGEKLSF	TGCGCCAGCAGCTTGAGCTGGGTGGAAGGGGAAAAACTGTCTTTT	.	TRBJ1-4	TRBV5-1	.
CASRTRNTEAFF	TGCGCCAGCAGGACACGGAACACTGAAGCTTTCTTT	.	TRBJ1-1	TRBV10-2	few
CASSESRGVTPLHF	TGCGCCAGCAGTGAGTCGAGAGGGGTTACACCCCTCCACTTT	.	TRBJ1-6	TRBV10-1	.
CSALTGTNTEAFF	TGCAGTGCCCTGACAGGGACGAACACTGAAGCTTTCTTT	TRBD1	TRBJ1-1	TRBV20-1	few
CSALGGSNEKLFF	TGCAGTGCTCTGGGTGGGTCTAATGAAAAACTGTTTTTT	.	TRBJ1-4	TRBV20-1	many
CSVGDRVLGEQFF	TGCAGCGTAGGGGACAGGGTTCTGGGGGAGCAGTTCTTC	TRBD1	TRBJ2-1	TRBV29-1	few
CASSGGQREETQYF	TGTGCCAGCAGCGGGGGACAGAGAGAAGAGACCCAGTACTTC	TRBD1	TRBJ2-5	TRBV9	once
CAIRGQDGTGELFF	TGTGCCATCAGGGGGCAAGATGGGACCGGGGAGCTGTTTTTT	TRBD1	TRBJ2-2	TRBV2	.
CASRAGEETQYF	TGCGCCAGCAGAGCAGGGGAAGAGACCCAGTACTTC	.	TRBJ2-5	TRBV4-3	.
CASSLTSSGTSQETQYF	TGTGCCAGCAGTTTAACGAGCTCTGGTACAAGCCAAGAGACCCAGTACTTC	.	TRBJ2-5	TRBV9	.
CASSQVMGYTF	TGTGCCAGCAGCCAAGTGATGGGGTACACCTTC	.	TRBJ1-2	TRBV14	.
CASSAIQGGQPQHF	TGTGCCAGCAGCGCAATACAGGGGGGTCAGCCCCAGCATTTT	TRBD1	TRBJ1-5	TRBV7-2	.
CASSPLSGLAGGADTQYF	TGTGCCAGCAGCCCCCTGTCGGGCCTAGCGGGAGGAGCAGATACGCAGTATTTT	TRBD2	TRBJ2-3	TRBV7-3	.
CASSLISAGMNSETQYF	TGTGCCAGCAGCTTAATCTCAGCGGGGATGAACTCAGAGACCCAGTACTTC	TRBD2	TRBJ2-5	TRBV7-8	.
CASSELDRGRETQYF	TGTGCCAGCAGTGAGTTAGACAGGGGAAGAGAGACCCAGTACTTC	TRBD1	TRBJ2-5	TRBV25-1	many
CASRPGVGTEAFF	TGTGCCAGCAGGCCCGGGGTTGGCACTGAAGCTTTCTTT	.	TRBJ1-1	TRBV2	few
CASSFWGQGLYEQYF	TGTGCCAGCAGCTTTTGGGGACAGGGTCTCTACGAGCAGTACTTC	TRBD1	TRBJ2-7	TRBV7-2	once
CASSLDGGGLAGPLRKYF	TGTGCCAGCAGCTTAGATGGCGGCGGACTAGCGGGGCCCCTTAGGAAGTATTTT	TRBD2	TRBJ2-3	TRBV11-2	.
CSGQRVGGAGETQYF	TGCAGCGGTCAGAGGGTTGGGGGGGCCGGGGAGACCCAGTACTTC	.	TRBJ2-5	TRBV29-1	.
CSASGYTDTQYF	TGCAGTGCTAGCGGATACACAGATACGCAGTATTTT	.	TRBJ2-3	TRBV20-1	few
CASSGLGGLSNTGELFF	TGTGCCAGCAGTGGGTTGGGAGGGCTATCGAACACCGGGGAGCTGTTTTTT	TRBD2	TRBJ2-2	TRBV25-1	few
CASALGSLYNEQFF	TGCGCCAGCGCCTTAGGGTCTCTCTACAATGAGCAGTTCTTC	.	TRBJ2-1	TRBV10-2	.
CASSSGQGLNTEAFF	TGTGCCAGCAGCTCGGGACAGGGACTGAACACTGAAGCTTTCTTT	TRBD1	TRBJ1-1	TRBV11-3	many